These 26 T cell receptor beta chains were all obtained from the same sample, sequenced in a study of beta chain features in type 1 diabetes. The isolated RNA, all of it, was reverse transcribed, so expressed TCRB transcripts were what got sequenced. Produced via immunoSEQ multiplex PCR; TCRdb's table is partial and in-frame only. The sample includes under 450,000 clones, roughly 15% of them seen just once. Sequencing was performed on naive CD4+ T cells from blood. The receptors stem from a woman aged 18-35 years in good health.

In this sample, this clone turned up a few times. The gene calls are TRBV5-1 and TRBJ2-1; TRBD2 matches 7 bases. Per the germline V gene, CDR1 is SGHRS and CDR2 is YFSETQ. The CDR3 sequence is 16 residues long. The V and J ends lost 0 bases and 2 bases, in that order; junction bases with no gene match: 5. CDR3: CASSLAGLAAYNEQFF. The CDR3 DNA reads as TGCGCCAGCAGCTTGGCCGGTCTAGCGGCCTACAATGAGCAGTTCTTC.

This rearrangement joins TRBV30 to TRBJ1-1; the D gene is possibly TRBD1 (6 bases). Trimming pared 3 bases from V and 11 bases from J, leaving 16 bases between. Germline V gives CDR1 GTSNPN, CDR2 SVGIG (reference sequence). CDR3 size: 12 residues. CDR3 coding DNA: TGTGCCTGGAGAGAACTAACAGGGCATGCTTTCTTT. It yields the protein CAWRELTGHAFF.

The CDR3 spells CSATSTGDPTEAFF. The CDR3 nucleotides are TGCAGCGCTACCTCTACAGGGGATCCCACTGAAGCTTTCTTT. The chain uses TRBV29-1 and TRBJ1-1, with 7 bases fitting TRBD1. Germline V gene sequence: CDR1 SQVTM, CDR2 ANQGSEA. Germline trimming cut 7 bases from V and 4 bases from J; bases unmatched to any gene: 12. The CDR3 has 14 residues.

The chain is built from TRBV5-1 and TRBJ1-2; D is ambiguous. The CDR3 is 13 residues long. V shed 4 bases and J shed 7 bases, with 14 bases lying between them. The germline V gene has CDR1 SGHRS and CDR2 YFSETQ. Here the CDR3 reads CASSQLWSGGYTF. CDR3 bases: TGCGCCAGCAGCCAACTATGGTCCGGTGGCTACACCTTC.

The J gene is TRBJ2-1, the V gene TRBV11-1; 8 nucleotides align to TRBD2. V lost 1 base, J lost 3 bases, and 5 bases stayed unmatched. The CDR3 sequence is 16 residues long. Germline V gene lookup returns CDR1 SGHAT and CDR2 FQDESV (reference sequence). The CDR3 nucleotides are TGTGCCAGCAGCTTAGGTAAACTAGCGGACTACAATGAGCAGTTCTTC. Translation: CASSLGKLADYNEQFF.

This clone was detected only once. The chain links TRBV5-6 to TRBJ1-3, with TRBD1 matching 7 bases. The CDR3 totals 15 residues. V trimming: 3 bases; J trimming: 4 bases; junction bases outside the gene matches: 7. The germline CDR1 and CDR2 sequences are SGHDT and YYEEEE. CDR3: CASSSTGLLGNTIYF. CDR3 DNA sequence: TGTGCCAGCAGCTCGACAGGGTTGCTGGGAAACACCATATATTTT.

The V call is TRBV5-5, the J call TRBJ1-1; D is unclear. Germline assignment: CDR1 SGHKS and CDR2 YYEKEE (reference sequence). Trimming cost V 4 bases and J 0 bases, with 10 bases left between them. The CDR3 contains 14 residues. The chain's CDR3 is CASSAEWLNTEAFF. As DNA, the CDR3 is TGTGCCAGCAGCGCAGAATGGCTGAACACTGAAGCTTTCTTT.

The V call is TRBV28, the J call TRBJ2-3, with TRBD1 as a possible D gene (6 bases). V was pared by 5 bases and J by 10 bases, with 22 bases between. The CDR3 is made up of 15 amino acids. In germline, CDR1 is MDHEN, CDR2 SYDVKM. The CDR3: CASSPVGAPIEAQYF. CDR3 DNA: TGTGCCAGCAGTCCAGTGGGGGCTCCCATCGAGGCGCAGTATTTT.

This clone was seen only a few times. In DNA form, the CDR3 reads TGTGCCAGCAGCGTGCAACGGGTGTTATTCTCTGGGGCCAACGTCCTGACTTTC. Translating gives CASSVQRVLFSGANVLTF. The chain has TRBV7-8 and TRBJ2-6; no clear D gene. The CDR3 contains 18 residues. Trimming stripped 5 bases from V and 0 bases from J, with 17 bases between. The germline gives CDR1 SGHVS, CDR2 FQNEAQ.

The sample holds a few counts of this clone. This CDR3 reads CAEQGSGSSYNEQFF. DNA of the CDR3: TGTGCCGAGCAGGGTAGCGGAAGCTCCTACAATGAGCAGTTCTTC. This sequence joins TRBV5-4 and TRBJ2-1, with a tentative D call TRBD2 (6 bases). From germline, CDR1 is SGHNT and CDR2 YYREEE (reference sequence). Trimming pared 10 bases from V and 0 bases from J, leaving 17 bases between. This CDR3 is built from 15 residues.

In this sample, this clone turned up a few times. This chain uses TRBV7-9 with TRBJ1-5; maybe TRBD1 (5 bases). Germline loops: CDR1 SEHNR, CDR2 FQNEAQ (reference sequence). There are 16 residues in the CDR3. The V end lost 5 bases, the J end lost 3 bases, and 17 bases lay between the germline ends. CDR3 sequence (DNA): TGTGCCAGCAGCACAGGCGCTCAGGCCCCCAATCAGCCCCAGCATTTT. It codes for CASSTGAQAPNQPQHF. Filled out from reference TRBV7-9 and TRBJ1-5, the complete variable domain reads DTGVSQNPRHKITKRGQNVTFRCDPISEHNRLYWYRQTLGQGPEFLTYFQNEAQLEKSRLLSDRFSAERPKGSFSTLEIQRTEQGDSAMYLCASSTGAQAPNQPQHFGDGTRLSIL.

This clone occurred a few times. CDR3 in DNA: TGCGCCAGCAGCCTAATATCAAAAAGAGGGCAACACTGGAGCACCTTC. Its translation: CASSLISKRGQHWSTF. The chain links TRBV4-1 to TRBJ1-2; no clear D. The V gene's germline CDR1 is MGHRA and CDR2 YSYEKL. Trimming pared 4 bases from V and 13 bases from J, leaving 28 bases between. CDR3 length: 16 amino acids.

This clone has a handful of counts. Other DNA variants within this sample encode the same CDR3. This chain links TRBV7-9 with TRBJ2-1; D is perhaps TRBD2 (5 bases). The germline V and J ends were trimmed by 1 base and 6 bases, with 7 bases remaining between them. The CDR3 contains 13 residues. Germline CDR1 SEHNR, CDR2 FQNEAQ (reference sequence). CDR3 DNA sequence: TGTGCCAGCAGCTTAGGACTACCCAATGAGCAGTTCTTC. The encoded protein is CASSLGLPNEQFF.

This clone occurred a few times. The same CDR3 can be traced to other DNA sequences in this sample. The chain's CDR3 is CASSVRRANTGELFF. The CDR3 DNA sequence: TGTGCCAGCAGCGTGAGACGGGCGAACACCGGGGAGCTGTTTTTT. The chain carries TRBV9 and TRBJ2-2; D unclear. This CDR3 spans 15 amino acids. Germline CDR1 is SGDLS and CDR2 is YYNGEE. The germline V and J ends were trimmed by 2 bases and 0 bases, with 8 bases remaining between them.

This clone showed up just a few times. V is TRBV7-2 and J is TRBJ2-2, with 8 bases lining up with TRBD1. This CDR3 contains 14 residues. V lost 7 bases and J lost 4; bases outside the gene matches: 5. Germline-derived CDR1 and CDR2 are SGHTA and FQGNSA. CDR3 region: CASIGQGFTGELFF. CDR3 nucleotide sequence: TGTGCCAGCATCGGACAGGGTTTCACCGGGGAGCTGTTTTTT. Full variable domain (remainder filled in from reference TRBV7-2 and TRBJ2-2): GAGVSQSPSNKVTEKGKDVELRCDPISGHTALYWYRQSLGQGLEFLIYFQGNSAPDKSGLPSDRFSAERTGGSVSTLTIQRTQQEDSAVYLCASIGQGFTGELFFGEGSRLTVL.

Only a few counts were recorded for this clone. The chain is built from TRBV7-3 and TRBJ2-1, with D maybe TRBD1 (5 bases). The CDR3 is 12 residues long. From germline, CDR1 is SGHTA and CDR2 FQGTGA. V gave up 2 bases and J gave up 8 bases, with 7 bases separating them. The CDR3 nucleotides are TGTGCCAGCAGCTTACTAGGGGATGAGCAGTTCTTC. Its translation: CASSLLGDEQFF. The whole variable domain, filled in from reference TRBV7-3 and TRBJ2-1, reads GAGVSQTPSNKVTEKGKYVELRCDPISGHTALYWYRQSLGQGPEFLIYFQGTGAADDSGLPNDRFFAVRPEGSVSTLKIQRTERGDSAVYLCASSLLGDEQFFGPGTRLTVL.

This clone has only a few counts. CDR3 bases: TGTGCCAGTAGCGAGGTCCTTTACCTTCGGGAGCTGTTTTTT. Protein: CASSEVLYLRELFF. The V gene is TRBV19, the J gene TRBJ2-2, with D hard to call. The CDR3 length is 14 residues. Germline CDR1 reads LNHDA; CDR2 reads SQIVND (reference sequence). V was trimmed by 6 bases and J by 9 bases, leaving 17 bases between them. Drawing the rest from reference TRBV19 and TRBJ2-2, the complete variable domain is DGGITQSPKYLFRKEGQNVTLSCEQNLNHDAMYWYRQDPGQGLRLIYYSQIVNDFQKGDIAEGYSVSREKKESFPLTVTSAQKNPTAFYLCASSEVLYLRELFFGEGSRLTVL.

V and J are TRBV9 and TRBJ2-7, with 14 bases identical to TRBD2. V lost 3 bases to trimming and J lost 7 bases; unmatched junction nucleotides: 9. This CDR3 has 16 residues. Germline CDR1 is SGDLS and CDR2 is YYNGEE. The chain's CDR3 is CASSGRLAGGPMEQYF. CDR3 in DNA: TGTGCCAGCAGCGGGAGACTAGCGGGAGGGCCAATGGAGCAGTACTTC.

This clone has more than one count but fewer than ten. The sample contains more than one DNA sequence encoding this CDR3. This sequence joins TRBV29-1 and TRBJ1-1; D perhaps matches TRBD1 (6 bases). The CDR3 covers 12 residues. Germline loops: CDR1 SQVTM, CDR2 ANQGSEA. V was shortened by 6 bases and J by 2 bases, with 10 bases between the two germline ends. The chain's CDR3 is CSVVRGNTEAFF. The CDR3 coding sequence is TGCAGCGTCGTCAGGGGAAACACTGAAGCTTTCTTT.

The CDR3 region is CSVGVGTAGDTQYF. CDR3 DNA: TGCAGCGTTGGAGTGGGGACAGCGGGAGATACGCAGTATTTT. V gene TRBV29-1 combines with J gene TRBJ2-3; D is perhaps TRBD1 (7 bases). CDR1 is SQVTM and CDR2 is ANQGSEA in the germline V gene. V was shortened by 4 bases and J by 5 bases, with 16 bases between the two germline ends. This CDR3 is built from 14 residues.

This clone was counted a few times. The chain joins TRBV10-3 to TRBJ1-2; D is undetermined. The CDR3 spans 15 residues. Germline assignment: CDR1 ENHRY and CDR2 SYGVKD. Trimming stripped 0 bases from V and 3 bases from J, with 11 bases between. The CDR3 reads CAISESRAGDYGYTF. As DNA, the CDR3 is TGTGCCATCAGTGAGTCGAGAGCAGGCGACTATGGCTACACCTTC.

The CDR3: CASSYSGTGVGGYTF. The CDR3, as DNA: TGTGCCAGCAGTTACTCGGGGACAGGGGTGGGTGGCTACACCTTC. The chain uses TRBV6-5 and TRBJ1-2; 10 bases align to TRBD1. The V and J ends lost 0 bases and 7 bases, in that order; junction bases with no gene match: 5. Per the germline V gene, CDR1 is MNHEY and CDR2 is SVGAGI. This CDR3 contains 15 residues.

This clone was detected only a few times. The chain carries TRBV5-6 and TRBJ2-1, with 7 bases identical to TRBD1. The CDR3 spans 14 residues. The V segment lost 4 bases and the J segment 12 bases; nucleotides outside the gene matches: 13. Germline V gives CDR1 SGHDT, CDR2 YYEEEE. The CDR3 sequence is CASSRDGVSGGQFF. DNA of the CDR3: TGTGCCAGCAGCCGCGATGGGGTATCAGGGGGGCAGTTCTTC.

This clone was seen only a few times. Here the CDR3 DNA reads TGTGCCAGCAACCTCATCATCCACGGAGGGGGCTACACCTTC. It encodes CASNLIIHGGGYTF. V is TRBV28 and J is TRBJ1-2; D not certain. There are 14 residues in the CDR3. Germline V CDR1 and CDR2: MDHEN, SYDVKM. The V gene lost 7 bases and the J gene lost 8 bases, with 20 bases spanning the gap.

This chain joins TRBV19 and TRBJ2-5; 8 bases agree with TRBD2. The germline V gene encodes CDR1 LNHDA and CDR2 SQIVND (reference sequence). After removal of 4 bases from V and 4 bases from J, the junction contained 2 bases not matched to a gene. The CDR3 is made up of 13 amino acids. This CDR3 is CASSTSGRETQYF. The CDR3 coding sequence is TGTGCCAGTAGTACTAGCGGGCGAGAGACCCAGTACTTC.

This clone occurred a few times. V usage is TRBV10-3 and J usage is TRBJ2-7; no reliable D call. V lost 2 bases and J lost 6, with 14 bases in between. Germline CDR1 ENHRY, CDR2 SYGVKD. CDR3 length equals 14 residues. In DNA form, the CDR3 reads TGTGCCATCAGTGAGGTAGTACTCCCCCGCGAGCAGTACTTC. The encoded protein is CAISEVVLPREQYF.